This T cell receptor (beta chain) comes out of a study of Tregs in tolerant kidney transplant recipients. Recipients received nonmyeloablative bone marrow transplants from related graft donors, with transient mixed chimerism. CD4+CD25+CD127- Tregs, CD4+CD25- non-Tregs, CD4 and CD8 cells were sorted. Concerning this clone itself: Its target is not known. The read finishes 3 residues shy of the CDR3 end, and the germline J gene is used to complete it.

The CDR3 is made up of 15 amino acids. With 4 bases clipped from V and 1 base from J, the junction kept 5 bases outside the gene matches. Germline lookup yields CDR1 DFQATT and CDR2 SNEGSKA (reference sequence). Measured with immunoSEQ multiplex PCR; TCRdb has only the in-frame clones, and not every one. In all, the sample yields 20,000 to 30,000 clones. The study's findings and limits: Expanding Tregs on activated donor B cells appeared to best identify donor-specific TCRbeta clones. Biological reproducibility was not directly addressed in this study.

The source is a human patient who received a combined kidney and bone marrow transplant. A share of the T cells may be of graft donor origin. The starting material was CD4+ T cells from blood (PBMCs), obtained 6 months after the transplant. The rearrangement joins TRBV20-1 to TRBJ2-1; TRBD1 matches 9 bases. The CDR3 sequence: CSAKRGTGSYNEQFF. The CDR3 bases that were read are TGCAGTGCTAAGCGCGGGACAGGGTCCTACAATGAG.